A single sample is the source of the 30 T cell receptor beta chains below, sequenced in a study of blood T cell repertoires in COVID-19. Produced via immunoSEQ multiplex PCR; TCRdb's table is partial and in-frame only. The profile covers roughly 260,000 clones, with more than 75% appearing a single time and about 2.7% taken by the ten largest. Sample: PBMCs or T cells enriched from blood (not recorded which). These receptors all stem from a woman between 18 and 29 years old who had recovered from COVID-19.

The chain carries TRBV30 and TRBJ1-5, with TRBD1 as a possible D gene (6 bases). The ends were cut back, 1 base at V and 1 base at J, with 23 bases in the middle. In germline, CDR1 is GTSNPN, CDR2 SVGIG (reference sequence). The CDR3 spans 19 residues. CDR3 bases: TGTGCCTGGAGTGCCGGATTATCAGGGACATCGTGGAGCAATCAGCCCCAGCATTTT. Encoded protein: CAWSAGLSGTSWSNQPQHF.

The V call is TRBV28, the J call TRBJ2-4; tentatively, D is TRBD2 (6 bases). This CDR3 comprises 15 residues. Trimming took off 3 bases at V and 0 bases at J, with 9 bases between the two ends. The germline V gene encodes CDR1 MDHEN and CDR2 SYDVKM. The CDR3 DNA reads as TGTGCCAGCAGTTTTTCGGGACTAGCCAAAAACATTCAGTACTTC. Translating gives CASSFSGLAKNIQYF.

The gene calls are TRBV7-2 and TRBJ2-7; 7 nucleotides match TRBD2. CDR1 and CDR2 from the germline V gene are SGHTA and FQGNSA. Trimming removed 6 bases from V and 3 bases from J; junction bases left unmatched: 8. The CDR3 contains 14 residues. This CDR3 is CASSRTSDNYEQYF. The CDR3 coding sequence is TGTGCCAGCAGTAGAACTAGCGACAACTACGAGCAGTACTTC.

In DNA, the CDR3 is TGTGCCAGCAGCTTATACGGCAGGGAAATCTCACCCCTCCACTTT. Protein product: CASSLYGREISPLHF. V gene TRBV7-8 combines with J gene TRBJ1-6, with a tentative D call TRBD1 (5 bases). Between the trimmed V and J ends, which lost 2 bases and 10 bases, there was a span of 15 bases. CDR3 size: 15 residues. Per germline, CDR1 SGHVS and CDR2 FQNEAQ.

In DNA, the CDR3 is TGTGCCAGCACCACGGACAGGGGCGCCTACGAGCAGTACTTC. Amino acids: CASTTDRGAYEQYF. The chain carries TRBV5-6 and TRBJ2-7; the match to TRBD1 covers 9 bases. Trimming at V came to 6 bases and at J to 2 bases, leaving 6 bases not matched to a gene. Germline V gene sequence: CDR1 SGHDT, CDR2 YYEEEE. This CDR3 is 14 amino acids long.

The CDR3 reads CASSQDLSGYYNEQFF. The CDR3, as DNA: TGTGCCAGCAGCCAAGATCTAAGCGGATACTACAATGAGCAGTTCTTC. The chain carries TRBV3-1 (or the pseudogene TRBV3-2) and TRBJ2-1, with D tentatively TRBD2 (5 bases). CDR1 and CDR2 from the germline V gene are LGHDT and YNNKEL (reference sequence). The CDR3 totals 16 residues. V shed 0 bases and J shed 3 bases, with 12 bases lying between them.

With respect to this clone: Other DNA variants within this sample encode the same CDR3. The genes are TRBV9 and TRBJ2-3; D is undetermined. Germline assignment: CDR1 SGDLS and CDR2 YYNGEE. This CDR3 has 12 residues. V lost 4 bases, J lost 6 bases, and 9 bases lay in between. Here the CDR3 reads CASSPGTDTQYF. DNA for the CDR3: TGTGCCAGCAGCCCAGGAACGGATACGCAGTATTTT.

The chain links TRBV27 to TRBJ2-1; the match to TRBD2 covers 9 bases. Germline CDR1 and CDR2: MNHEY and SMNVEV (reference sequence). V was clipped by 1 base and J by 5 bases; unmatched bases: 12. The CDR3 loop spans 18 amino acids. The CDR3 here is CASSLLGRGAGGHNEQFF. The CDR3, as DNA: TGTGCCAGCAGTTTATTAGGTCGCGGAGCGGGGGGACACAATGAGCAGTTCTTC.

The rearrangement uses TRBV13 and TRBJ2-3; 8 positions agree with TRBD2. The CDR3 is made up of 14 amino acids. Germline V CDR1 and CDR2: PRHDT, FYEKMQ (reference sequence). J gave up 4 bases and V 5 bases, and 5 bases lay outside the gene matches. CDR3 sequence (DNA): TGTGCCAGCAGCCCCGGACTAGCAGCAGATACGCAGTATTTT. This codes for CASSPGLAADTQYF. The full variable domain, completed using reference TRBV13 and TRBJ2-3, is AAGVIQSPRHLIKEKRETATLKCYPIPRHDTVYWYQQGPGQDPQFLISFYEKMQSDKGSIPDRFSAQQFSDYHSELNMSSLELGDSALYFCASSPGLAADTQYFGPGTRLTVL.

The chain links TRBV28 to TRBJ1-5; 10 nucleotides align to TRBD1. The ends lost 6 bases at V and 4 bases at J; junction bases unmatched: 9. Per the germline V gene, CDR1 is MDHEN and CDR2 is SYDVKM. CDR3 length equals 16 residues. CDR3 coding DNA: TGTGCCAGCAGGCGTATTGACAGGGGGCTGAATCAGCCCCAGCATTTT. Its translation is CASRRIDRGLNQPQHF.

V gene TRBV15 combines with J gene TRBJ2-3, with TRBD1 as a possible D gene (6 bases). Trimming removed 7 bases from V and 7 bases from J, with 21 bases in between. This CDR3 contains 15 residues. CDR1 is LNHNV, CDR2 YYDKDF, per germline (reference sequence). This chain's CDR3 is CATNLGTTPEYTQYF. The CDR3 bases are TGTGCCACCAACCTGGGGACAACACCTGAATATACGCAGTATTTT.

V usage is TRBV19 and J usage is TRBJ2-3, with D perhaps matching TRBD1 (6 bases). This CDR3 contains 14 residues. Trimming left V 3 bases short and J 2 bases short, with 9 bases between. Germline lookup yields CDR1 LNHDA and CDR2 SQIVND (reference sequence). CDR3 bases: TGTGCCAGTAGTATGGGGGCGTACACAGATACGCAGTATTTT. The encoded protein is CASSMGAYTDTQYF. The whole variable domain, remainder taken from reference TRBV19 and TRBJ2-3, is DGGITQSPKYLFRKEGQNVTLSCEQNLNHDAMYWYRQDPGQGLRLIYYSQIVNDFQKGDIAEGYSVSREKKESFPLTVTSAQKNPTAFYLCASSMGAYTDTQYFGPGTRLTVL.

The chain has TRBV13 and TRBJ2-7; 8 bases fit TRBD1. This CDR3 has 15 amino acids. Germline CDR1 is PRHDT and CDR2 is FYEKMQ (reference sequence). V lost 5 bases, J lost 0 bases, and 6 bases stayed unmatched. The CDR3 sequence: CASSHGQGNSYEQYF. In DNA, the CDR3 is TGTGCCAGCAGCCATGGACAGGGCAACTCCTACGAGCAGTACTTC. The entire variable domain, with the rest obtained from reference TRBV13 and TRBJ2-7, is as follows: AAGVIQSPRHLIKEKRETATLKCYPIPRHDTVYWYQQGPGQDPQFLISFYEKMQSDKGSIPDRFSAQQFSDYHSELNMSSLELGDSALYFCASSHGQGNSYEQYFGPGTRLTVT.

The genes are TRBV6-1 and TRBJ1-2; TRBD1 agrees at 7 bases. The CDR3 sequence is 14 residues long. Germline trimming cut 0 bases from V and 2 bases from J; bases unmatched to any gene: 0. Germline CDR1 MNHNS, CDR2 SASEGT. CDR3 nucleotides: TGTGCCAGCAGTGAAGCGGGACAGAACTATGGCTACACCTTC. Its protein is CASSEAGQNYGYTF.

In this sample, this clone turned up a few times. CDR3 in amino acids: CASSPTSGVDEQYF. The CDR3 DNA follows: TGCGCCAGCAGTCCGACTAGCGGTGTTGACGAGCAGTACTTC. This chain connects TRBV10-1 to TRBJ2-7, with TRBD2 matching over 9 bases. The J segment lost 5 bases and the V segment lost 5 bases, leaving 7 bases of the junction unmatched. There are 14 residues in the CDR3. The germline CDR1 and CDR2 sequences are WNHNN and SYGVQD (reference sequence).

This CDR3 reads CASSEVKRENIQYF. Here the CDR3 DNA reads TGTGCCAGCAGTGAGGTGAAGAGAGAGAACATTCAGTACTTC. This chain uses TRBV7-9 with TRBJ2-4; D not certain. V was shortened by 6 bases and J by 7 bases, with 16 bases between the two germline ends. The CDR3 is made up of 14 amino acids. The germline V gene has CDR1 SEHNR and CDR2 FQNEAQ (reference sequence).

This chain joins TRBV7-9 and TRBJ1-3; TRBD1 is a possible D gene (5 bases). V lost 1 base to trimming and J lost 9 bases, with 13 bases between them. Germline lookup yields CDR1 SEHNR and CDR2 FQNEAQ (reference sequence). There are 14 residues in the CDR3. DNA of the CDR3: TGTGCCAGCAGCTTAGGGGGTGCCGGGGGCACCATATATTTT. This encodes CASSLGGAGGTIYF.

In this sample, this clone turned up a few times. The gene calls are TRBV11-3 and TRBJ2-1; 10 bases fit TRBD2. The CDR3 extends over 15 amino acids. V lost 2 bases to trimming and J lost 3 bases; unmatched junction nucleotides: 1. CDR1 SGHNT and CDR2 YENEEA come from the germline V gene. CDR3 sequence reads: CASSLSSGSYNEQFF. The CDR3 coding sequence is TGTGCCAGCAGCTTATCTAGCGGGAGCTACAATGAGCAGTTCTTC.

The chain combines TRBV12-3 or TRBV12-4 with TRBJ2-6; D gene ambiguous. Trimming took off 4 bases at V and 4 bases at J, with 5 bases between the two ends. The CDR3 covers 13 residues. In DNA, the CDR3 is TGTGCCAGCAGTTACCAGGGGGCCAACGTCCTGACTTTC. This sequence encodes CASSYQGANVLTF.

The CDR3 spells CASGRQVGYGYTF. CDR3 nucleotide sequence: TGTGCTAGTGGACGACAGGTTGGGTATGGCTACACCTTC. This rearrangement joins TRBV12-5 to TRBJ1-2, with D perhaps matching TRBD1 (6 bases). This CDR3 has 13 residues. CDR1 is LGHNT and CDR2 is FRNRAP in the germline V gene. V gave up 6 bases and J gave up 5 bases, with 13 bases separating them.

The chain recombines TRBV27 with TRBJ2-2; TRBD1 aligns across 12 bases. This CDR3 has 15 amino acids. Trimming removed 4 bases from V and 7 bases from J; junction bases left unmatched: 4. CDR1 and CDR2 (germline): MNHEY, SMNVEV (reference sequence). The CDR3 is CASSSGQGAGGELFF. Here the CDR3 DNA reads TGTGCCAGCAGTTCGGGACAGGGGGCGGGCGGGGAGCTGTTTTTT.

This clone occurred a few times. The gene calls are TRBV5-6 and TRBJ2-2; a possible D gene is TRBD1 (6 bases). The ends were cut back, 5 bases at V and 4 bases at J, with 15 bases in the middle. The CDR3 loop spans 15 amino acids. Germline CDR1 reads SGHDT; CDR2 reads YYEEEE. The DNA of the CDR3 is TGTGCCAGCAGACACAGGGACCCGAGCACCGGGGAGCTGTTTTTT. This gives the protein CASRHRDPSTGELFF.

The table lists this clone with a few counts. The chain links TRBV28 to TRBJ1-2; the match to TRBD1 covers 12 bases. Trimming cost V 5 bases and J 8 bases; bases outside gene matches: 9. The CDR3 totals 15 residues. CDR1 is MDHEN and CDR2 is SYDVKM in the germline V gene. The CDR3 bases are TGTGCCAGCAGTAGATGGGACAGGGGGCTTGACGGCTACACCTTC. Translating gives CASSRWDRGLDGYTF.

The CDR3 is CAWSVGETDTQYF. The CDR3 bases are TGTGCCTGGAGTGTTGGGGAGACAGATACGCAGTATTTT. The chain recombines TRBV30 with TRBJ2-3; tentatively, D is TRBD2 (5 bases). Trimming took off 0 bases at V and 3 bases at J, with 7 bases between the two ends. Germline CDR1 and CDR2: GTSNPN and SVGIG (reference sequence). This CDR3 has 13 amino acids.

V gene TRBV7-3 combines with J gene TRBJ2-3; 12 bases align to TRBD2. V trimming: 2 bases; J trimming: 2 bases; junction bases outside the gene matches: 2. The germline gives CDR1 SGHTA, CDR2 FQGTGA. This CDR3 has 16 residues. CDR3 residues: CASSLLAGGDTDTQYF. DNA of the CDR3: TGTGCCAGCAGCTTACTAGCGGGAGGGGACACAGATACGCAGTATTTT.

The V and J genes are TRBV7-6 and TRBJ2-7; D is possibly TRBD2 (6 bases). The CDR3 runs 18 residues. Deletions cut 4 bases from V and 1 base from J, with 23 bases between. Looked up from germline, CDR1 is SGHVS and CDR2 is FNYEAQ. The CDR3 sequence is CASSSRGGALPSSYEQYF. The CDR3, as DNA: TGTGCCAGCAGCTCCCGAGGAGGGGCCTTACCAAGTTCCTACGAGCAGTACTTC.

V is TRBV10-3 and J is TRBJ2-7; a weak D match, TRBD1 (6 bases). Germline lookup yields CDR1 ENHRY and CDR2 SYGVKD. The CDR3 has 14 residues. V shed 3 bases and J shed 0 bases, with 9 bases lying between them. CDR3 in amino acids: CAISEYRDSYEQYF. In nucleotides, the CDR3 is TGTGCCATCAGTGAATACAGGGACTCCTACGAGCAGTACTTC.

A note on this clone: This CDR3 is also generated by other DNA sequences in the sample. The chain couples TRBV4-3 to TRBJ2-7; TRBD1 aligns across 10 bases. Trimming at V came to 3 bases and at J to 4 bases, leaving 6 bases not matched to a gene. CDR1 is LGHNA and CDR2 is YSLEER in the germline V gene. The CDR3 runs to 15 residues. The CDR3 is CASSHSGTGEYEQYF. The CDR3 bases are TGCGCCAGCAGCCATTCTGGGACAGGGGAATACGAGCAGTACTTC.

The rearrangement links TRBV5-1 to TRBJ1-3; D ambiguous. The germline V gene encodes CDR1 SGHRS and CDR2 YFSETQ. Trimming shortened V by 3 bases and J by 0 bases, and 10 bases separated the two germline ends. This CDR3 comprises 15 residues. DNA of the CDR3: TGCGCCAGCAGCTCCGATGTGAGCTCTGGAAACACCATATATTTT. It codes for CASSSDVSSGNTIYF.

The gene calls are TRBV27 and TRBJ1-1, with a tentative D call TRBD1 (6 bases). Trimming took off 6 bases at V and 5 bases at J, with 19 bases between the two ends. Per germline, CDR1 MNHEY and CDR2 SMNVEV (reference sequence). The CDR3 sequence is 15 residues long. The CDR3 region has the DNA TGTGCCAGCAGCAAAAGGGGGGGGCTCGGTACTGAAGCTTTCTTT. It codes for CASSKRGGLGTEAFF.